Listed below are T cell receptor beta chains from one sample, sequenced in a study of cytomegalovirus exposure and HLA in healthy donors. Here immunoSEQ multiplex PCR was the method, and the copy in TCRdb shows in-frame clones only, minus some. The sample records fewer than 150,000 clones, 74% being singletons. Sequenced sample: PBMCs. All receptors derive from a woman in her forties or fifties in good health and CMV-seropositive. CDR3s include the opening cysteine and the closing phenylalanine or tryptophan. Fields, in order: J gene, D gene, clone size, V gene, CDR3 length, CDR3 DNA, CDR3 protein. The D gene is left open where the match is weak. Size tells how often a clone was seen (once, few, many) or the class of an expanded clone, and some rows leave it out.

>TRBJ2-7|TRBD2|.|TRBV9|15
TGTGCCAGCAGCGCCTTAGCGGGGGGGCGGTACGAGCAGTACTTC
CASSALAGGRYEQYF
>TRBJ2-5|.|.|TRBV7-9|15
TGTGCCAGCAGCTTGCAAACAGTTTCCCAAGAGACCCAGTACTTC
CASSLQTVSQETQYF
>TRBJ2-7|TRBD1|.|TRBV5-4|17
TGTGCCAGCAGCTGGGGACAGGGACCGAACGAAGTCTACGAGCAGTACTTC
CASSWGQGPNEVYEQYF
>TRBJ1-5|TRBD1|.|TRBV10-2|14
TGCGCCAGCAGCCCGACAGGGCGCAATCAGCCCCAGCATTTT
CASSPTGRNQPQHF
>TRBJ1-2|TRBD1|.|TRBV9|14
TGTGCCAGCAGCGTAGCCCTGACAGGGTCTGGCTACACCTTC
CASSVALTGSGYTF
>TRBJ1-4|.|.|TRBV11-3|18
TGTGCCAGCAGCCCTAGAGGGCTGGGTCCCCCAACTAATGAAAAACTGTTTTTT
CASSPRGLGPPTNEKLFF
>TRBJ2-1|TRBD1|.|TRBV4-2|16
TGTGCCAGCAGCTTGATTGGACAGGGTAGTGGAACTGAGCAGTTCTTC
CASSLIGQGSGTEQFF
>TRBJ1-1|.|.|TRBV5-1|13
TGTGCCAGCAGCCCCAGGGCACCCACTGAAGCTTTCTTT
CASSPRAPTEAFF
>TRBJ2-1|.|.|TRBV30|14
TGTGCCTGCCGGAGGTCGGACGACTACAATGAGCAGTTCTTC
CACRRSDDYNEQFF
>TRBJ2-7|TRBD1|.|TRBV6-1|15
TGTGCCAGCAGTGAAACTCAGGGGGCGATCGATGAGCAGTACTTC
CASSETQGAIDEQYF
>TRBJ2-5|.|.|TRBV5-1|12
TGCGCCAGCAGCTCCACTAAAGAGACCCAGTACTTC
CASSSTKETQYF
>TRBJ2-1|TRBD1|.|TRBV7-9|15
TGTGCCAGCAGCTTAAGACAGGGGTCCTACAATGAGCAGTTCTTC
CASSLRQGSYNEQFF
>TRBJ1-2|.|.|TRBV19|12
TGTGCCAGTAGTATCGGGGTCTCTGGCTACACCTTC
CASSIGVSGYTF
>TRBJ2-3|.|few|TRBV29-1|14
TGCAGCGTTGGCAGGGGCAATGTAGGAGATACGCAGTATTTT
CSVGRGNVGDTQYF
>TRBJ1-6|.|.|TRBV6-5|15
TGTGCCAGCAGTTACTCCAACAGCGGCAGTTCACCCCTCCACTTT
CASSYSNSGSSPLHF
>TRBJ1-4|.|.|TRBV6-6|15
TGTGCCAGCAGTTACAAGTTGGAGGGAGGAGAAAAACTGTTTTTT
CASSYKLEGGEKLFF
>TRBJ1-4|.|.|TRBV2|14
TGTGCCAGCGGCAGGACAGCGAGGATTGAAAAACTGTTTTTT
CASGRTARIEKLFF
>TRBJ1-1|.|once|TRBV19|13
TGTGCCAGTAGTATTGGGAGGAACACTGAAGCTTTCTTT
CASSIGRNTEAFF
>TRBJ2-5|.|.|TRBV30|16
TGTGCCGGGAGTGTACCCAAGCGGTTGTACCAAGAGACCCAGTACTTC
CAGSVPKRLYQETQYF
>TRBJ1-2|TRBD1|.|TRBV2|14
TGTGCCAGCAGGGGACAGGGGGGGCACTATGGCTACACCTTC
CASRGQGGHYGYTF
>TRBJ1-1|.|.|TRBV18|14
TGTGCCAGCTCACTTAATTCAGGGGCCCGAGAAGCTTTCTTT
CASSLNSGAREAFF
>TRBJ1-4|TRBD1|few|TRBV11-2|15
TGTGCCAGCATCCTACAGGGGGGTGTTAGCGAAAAACTGTTTTTT
CASILQGGVSEKLFF
>TRBJ2-7|TRBD2|.|TRBV7-8|16
TGTGCCAGCAGCTTCGGGGGGGGGCTTGAGTCCTACGAGCAGTACTTC
CASSFGGGLESYEQYF
>TRBJ1-4|.|.|TRBV7-2|14
TGTGCCAGCAGCTTGACAGGCTCAACCGAAAAACTGTTTTTT
CASSLTGSTEKLFF
>TRBJ1-5|TRBD1|.|TRBV19|15
TGTGCCAGCAGCGAGTGGGACAGGGGCGGACAGCCCCAGCATTTT
CASSEWDRGGQPQHF
>TRBJ2-7|TRBD1|.|TRBV5-1|14
TGCGCCAGCAGCTTAGGACAGGGTTCGAACGAGCAGTACTTC
CASSLGQGSNEQYF
>TRBJ2-2|TRBD1|.|TRBV6-6|14
TGTGCCAGCATTTTTTCAGGGGGTCACGGGGAGCTGTTTTTT
CASIFSGGHGELFF
>TRBJ1-6|.|.|TRBV2|16
TGTGCCAGCATGCGAACGGGGTCCCTCTATAATTCACCCCTCCACTTT
CASMRTGSLYNSPLHF
>TRBJ2-1|TRBD1|.|TRBV19|13
TGTGCCATTGCCCGGGACAGGGACAATGAGCAGTTCTTC
CAIARDRDNEQFF
>TRBJ2-1|TRBD2|.|TRBV27|15
TGTGCCAGCAGTTTGTTAGCGGGAGCTTACAATGAGCAGTTCTTC
CASSLLAGAYNEQFF
>TRBJ1-3|.|.|TRBV6-6|15
TGTGCCACCAAGACCCTGACCGGGGGAGGCTACACCATATATTTT
CATKTLTGGGYTIYF
>TRBJ2-1|TRBD2|few|TRBV27|20
TGTGCCAGCAGCCACGATTTTGCGGGGGGGCTAGTCTTATCCTACAATGAGCAGTTCTTC
CASSHDFAGGLVLSYNEQFF
>TRBJ2-3|.|few|TRBV19|13
TGTGCCAGTAGAGAGGAGGGCACAGATACGCAGTATTTT
CASREEGTDTQYF
>TRBJ1-2|.|.|TRBV29-1|13
TGCAGCGCAGAACGGGACTCTAACTATGGCTACACCTTC
CSAERDSNYGYTF
>TRBJ1-1|.|.|TRBV5-4|14
TGTGCCAGCAGCTACCCGGGGGGGAGAACTGAAGCTTTCTTT
CASSYPGGRTEAFF
>TRBJ1-4|TRBD1|.|TRBV5-4|12
TGTGCCAGCAGCTCGCGGACAGGGCTCAGGTTTTTT
CASSSRTGLRFF
>TRBJ2-7|.|.|TRBV15|14
TGTGCCACCAGCTCGGGCAGGGTCGTCGACGAGCAGTACTTC
CATSSGRVVDEQYF
>TRBJ1-6|.|.|TRBV7-9|14
TGTGCCAGCAGCTTAGGACTCCCGAATTCACCCCTCCACTTT
CASSLGLPNSPLHF
>TRBJ2-2|TRBD1|.|TRBV5-6|16
TGTGCCAGCAGCTCCTTCGGGACAGGGGTTGAGGGGGAGCTGTTTTTT
CASSSFGTGVEGELFF
>TRBJ2-3|.|.|TRBV4-3|14
TGCGCCAGCAGCCAAGCAGCGGTCACAGATACGCAGTATTTT
CASSQAAVTDTQYF
>TRBJ2-3|.|.|TRBV5-1|15
TGCGCCAGCAGCTTTCCTGACATGCCCGTCGATACGCAGTATTTT
CASSFPDMPVDTQYF
>TRBJ2-1|TRBD1|few|TRBV10-3|14
TGTGCCATCAGTGATGACAGGGTGAGGGATGAGCAGTTCTTC
CAISDDRVRDEQFF
>TRBJ2-1|.|.|TRBV19|15
TGTGCCAGTAGGCCGATAGACAGGAACGGTGGTGAGCAGTTCTTC
CASRPIDRNGGEQFF
>TRBJ2-3|.|.|TRBV29-1|13
TGCAGCGGGGCATTTGGAAGCACAGATACGCAGTATTTT
CSGAFGSTDTQYF
>TRBJ1-1|TRBD1|.|TRBV18|15
TGTGCCAGCTCACGTGGGACAGGGGGGAACACTGAAGCTTTCTTT
CASSRGTGGNTEAFF